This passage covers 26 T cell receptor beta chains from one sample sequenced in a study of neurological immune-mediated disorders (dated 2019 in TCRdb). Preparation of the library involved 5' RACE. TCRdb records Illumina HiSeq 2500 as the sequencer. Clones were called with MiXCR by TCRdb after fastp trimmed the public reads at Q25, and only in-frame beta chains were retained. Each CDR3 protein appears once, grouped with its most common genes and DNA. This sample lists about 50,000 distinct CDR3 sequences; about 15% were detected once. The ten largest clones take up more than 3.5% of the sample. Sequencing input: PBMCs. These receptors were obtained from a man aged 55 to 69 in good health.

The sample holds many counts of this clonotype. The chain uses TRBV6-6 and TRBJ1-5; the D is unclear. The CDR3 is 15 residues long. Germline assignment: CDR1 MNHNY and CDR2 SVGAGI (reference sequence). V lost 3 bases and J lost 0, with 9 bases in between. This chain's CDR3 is CASSYSSTSNQPQHF. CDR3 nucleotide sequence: TGTGCCAGCAGTTATTCCAGCACTAGCAATCAGCCCCAGCATTTT.

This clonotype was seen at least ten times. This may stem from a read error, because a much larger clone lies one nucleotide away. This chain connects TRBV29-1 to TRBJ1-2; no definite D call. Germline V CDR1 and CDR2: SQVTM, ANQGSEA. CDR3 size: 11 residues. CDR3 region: CSVVTAYDYTF. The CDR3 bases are TGCAGCGTTGTCACCGCCTATGACTACACCTTC.

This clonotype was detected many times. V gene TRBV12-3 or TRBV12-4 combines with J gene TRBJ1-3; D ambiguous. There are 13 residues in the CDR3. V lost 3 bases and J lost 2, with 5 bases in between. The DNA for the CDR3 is TGTGCCAGCAGTTTTGAGACTGGAAACACCATATATTTT. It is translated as CASSFETGNTIYF.

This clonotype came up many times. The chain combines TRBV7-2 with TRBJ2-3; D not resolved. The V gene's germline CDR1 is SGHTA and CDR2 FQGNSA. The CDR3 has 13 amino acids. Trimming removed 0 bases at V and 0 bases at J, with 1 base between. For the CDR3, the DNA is TGTGCCAGCAGCTTAGCGAGCACAGATACGCAGTATTTT. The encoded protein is CASSLASTDTQYF.

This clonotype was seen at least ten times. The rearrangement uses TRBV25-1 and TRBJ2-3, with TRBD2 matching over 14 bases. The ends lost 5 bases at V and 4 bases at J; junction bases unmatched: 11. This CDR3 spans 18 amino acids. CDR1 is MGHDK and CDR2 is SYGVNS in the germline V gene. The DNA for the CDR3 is TGTGCCAGCAGTCAGGGACTAGCGGGAGACCCCGCTCCAGATACGCAGTATTTT. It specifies CASSQGLAGDPAPDTQYF.

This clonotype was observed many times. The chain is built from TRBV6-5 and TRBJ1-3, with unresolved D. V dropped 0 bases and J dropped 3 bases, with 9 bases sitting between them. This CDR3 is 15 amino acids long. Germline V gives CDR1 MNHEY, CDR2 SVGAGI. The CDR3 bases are TGTGCCAGCAGTTACTCGCGCGGGCGTGGAAACACCATATATTTT. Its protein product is CASSYSRGRGNTIYF.

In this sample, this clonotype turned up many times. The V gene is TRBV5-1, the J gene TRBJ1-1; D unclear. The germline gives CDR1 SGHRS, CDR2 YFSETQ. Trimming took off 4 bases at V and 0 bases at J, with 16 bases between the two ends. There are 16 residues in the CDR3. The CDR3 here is CASSKGGNGLNTEAFF. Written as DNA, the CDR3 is TGCGCCAGCAGCAAAGGTGGGAACGGTTTGAACACTGAAGCTTTCTTT.

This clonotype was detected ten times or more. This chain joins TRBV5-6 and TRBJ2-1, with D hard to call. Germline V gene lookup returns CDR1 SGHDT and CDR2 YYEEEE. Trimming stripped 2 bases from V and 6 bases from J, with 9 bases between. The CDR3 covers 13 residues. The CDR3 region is CASSFPPVNEQFF. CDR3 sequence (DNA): TGTGCCAGCAGCTTTCCCCCCGTCAATGAGCAGTTCTTC.

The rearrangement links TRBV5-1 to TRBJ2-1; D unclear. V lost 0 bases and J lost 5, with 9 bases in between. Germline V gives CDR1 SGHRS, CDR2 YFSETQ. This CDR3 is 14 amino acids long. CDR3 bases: TGCGCCAGCAGCTTGGGGTCGGCAAACAATGAGCAGTTCTTC. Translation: CASSLGSANNEQFF.

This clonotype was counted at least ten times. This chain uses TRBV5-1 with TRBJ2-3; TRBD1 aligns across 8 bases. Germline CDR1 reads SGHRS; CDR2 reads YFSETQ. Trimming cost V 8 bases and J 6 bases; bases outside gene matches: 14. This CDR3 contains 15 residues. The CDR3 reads CASQVTGGKADTQYF. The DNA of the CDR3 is TGCGCCAGTCAGGTTACAGGGGGAAAAGCTGATACGCAGTATTTT.

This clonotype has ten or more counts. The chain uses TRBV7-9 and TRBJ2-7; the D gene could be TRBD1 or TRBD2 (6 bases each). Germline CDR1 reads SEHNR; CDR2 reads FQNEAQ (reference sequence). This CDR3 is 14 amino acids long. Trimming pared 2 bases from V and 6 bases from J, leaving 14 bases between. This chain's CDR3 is CASSLTGARVEQYF. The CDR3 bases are TGTGCCAGCAGCTTAACGGGGGCACGGGTCGAGCAGTACTTC.

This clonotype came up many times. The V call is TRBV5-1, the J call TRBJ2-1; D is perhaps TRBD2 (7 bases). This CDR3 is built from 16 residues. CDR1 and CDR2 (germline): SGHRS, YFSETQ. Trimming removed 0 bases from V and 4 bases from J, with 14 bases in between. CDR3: CASSLAGASGYNEQFF. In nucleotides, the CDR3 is TGCGCCAGCAGCTTGGCAGGGGCTAGCGGTTACAATGAGCAGTTCTTC.

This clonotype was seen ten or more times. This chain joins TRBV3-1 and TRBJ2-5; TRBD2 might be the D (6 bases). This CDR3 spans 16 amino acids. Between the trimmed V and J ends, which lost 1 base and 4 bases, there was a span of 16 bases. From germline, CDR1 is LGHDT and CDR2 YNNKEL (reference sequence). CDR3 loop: CASSQGGSTRTETQYF. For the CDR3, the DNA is TGTGCCAGCAGCCAAGGGGGTTCGACTAGGACAGAGACCCAGTACTTC.

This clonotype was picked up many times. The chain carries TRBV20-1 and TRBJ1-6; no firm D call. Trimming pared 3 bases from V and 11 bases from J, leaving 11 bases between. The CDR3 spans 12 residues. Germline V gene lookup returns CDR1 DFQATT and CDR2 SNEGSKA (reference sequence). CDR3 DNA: TGCAGTGCTAGCGTAGGAGTTCCACCCCTCCACTTT. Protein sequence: CSASVGVPPLHF.

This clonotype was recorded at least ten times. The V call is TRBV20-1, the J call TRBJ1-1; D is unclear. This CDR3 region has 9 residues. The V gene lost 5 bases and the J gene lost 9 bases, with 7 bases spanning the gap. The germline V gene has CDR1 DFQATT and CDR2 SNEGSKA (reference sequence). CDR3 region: CSADTKAFF. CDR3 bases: TGCAGTGCTGATACTAAAGCTTTCTTT.

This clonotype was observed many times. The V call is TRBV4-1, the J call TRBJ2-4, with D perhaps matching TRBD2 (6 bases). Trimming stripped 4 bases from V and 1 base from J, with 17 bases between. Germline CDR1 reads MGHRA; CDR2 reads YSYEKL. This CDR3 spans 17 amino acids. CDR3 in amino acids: CASSLPGLRGAKNIQYF. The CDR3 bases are TGCGCCAGCAGCCTCCCGGGGCTTCGGGGGGCCAAAAACATTCAGTACTTC.

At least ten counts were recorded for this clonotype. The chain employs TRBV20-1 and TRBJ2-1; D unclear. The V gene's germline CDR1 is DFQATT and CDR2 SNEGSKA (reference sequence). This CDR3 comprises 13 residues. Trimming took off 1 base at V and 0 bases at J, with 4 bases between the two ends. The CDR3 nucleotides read TGCAGTGCTAGAGTACCCTCCTACAATGAGCAGTTCTTC. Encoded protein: CSARVPSYNEQFF.

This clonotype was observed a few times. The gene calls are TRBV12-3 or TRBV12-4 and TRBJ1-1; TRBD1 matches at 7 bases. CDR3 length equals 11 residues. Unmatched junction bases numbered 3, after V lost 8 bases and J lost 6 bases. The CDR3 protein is CASSRGAEAFF. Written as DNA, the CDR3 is TGTGCCAGCTCCAGGGGGGCTGAAGCTTTCTTT.

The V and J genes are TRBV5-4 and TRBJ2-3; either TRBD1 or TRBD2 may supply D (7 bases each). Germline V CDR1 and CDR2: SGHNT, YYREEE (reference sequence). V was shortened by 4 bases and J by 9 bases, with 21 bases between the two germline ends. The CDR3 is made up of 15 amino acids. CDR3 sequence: CASSEARSRGGTQYF. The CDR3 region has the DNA TGTGCCAGCAGCGAGGCCCGATCCAGGGGGGGGACGCAGTATTTT. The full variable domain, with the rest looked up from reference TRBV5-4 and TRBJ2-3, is ETGVTQSPTHLIKTRGQQVTLRCSSQSGHNTVSWYQQALGQGPQFIFQYYREEENGRGNFPPRFSGLQFPNYSSELNVNALELDDSALYLCASSEARSRGGTQYFGPGTRLTVL.

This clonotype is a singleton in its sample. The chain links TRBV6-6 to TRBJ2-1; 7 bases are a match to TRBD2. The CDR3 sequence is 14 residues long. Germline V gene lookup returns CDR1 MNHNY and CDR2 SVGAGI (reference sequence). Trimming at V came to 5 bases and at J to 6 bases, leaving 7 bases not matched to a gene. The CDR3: CASSARSGANEQFF. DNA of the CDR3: TGTGCCAGCAGTGCCAGAAGCGGGGCCAATGAGCAGTTCTTC.

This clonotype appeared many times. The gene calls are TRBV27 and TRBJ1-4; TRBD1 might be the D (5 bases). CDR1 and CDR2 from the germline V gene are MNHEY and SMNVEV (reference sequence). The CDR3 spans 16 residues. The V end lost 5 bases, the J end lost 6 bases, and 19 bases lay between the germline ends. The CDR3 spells CASSGAKPVGDEKLFF. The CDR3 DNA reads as TGTGCCAGCAGTGGGGCGAAGCCCGTAGGGGATGAAAAACTGTTTTTT.

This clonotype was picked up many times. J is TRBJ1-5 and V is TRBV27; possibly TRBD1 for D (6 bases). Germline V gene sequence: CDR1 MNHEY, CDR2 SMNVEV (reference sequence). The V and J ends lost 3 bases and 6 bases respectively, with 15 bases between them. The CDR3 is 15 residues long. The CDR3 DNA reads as TGTGCCAGCAGTTTTAGTCGGCAGACAGGTCAGCCCCAGCATTTT. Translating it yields CASSFSRQTGQPQHF.

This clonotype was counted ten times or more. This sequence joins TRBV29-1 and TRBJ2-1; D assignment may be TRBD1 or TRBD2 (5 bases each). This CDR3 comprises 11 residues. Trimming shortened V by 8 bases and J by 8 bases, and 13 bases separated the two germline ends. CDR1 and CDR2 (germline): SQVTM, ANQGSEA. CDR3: CSHERGDEQFF. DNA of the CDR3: TGCAGCCACGAACGGGGCGATGAGCAGTTCTTC.

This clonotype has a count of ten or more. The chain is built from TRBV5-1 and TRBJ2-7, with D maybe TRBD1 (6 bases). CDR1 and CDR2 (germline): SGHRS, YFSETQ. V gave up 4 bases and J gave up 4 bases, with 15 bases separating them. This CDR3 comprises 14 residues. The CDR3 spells CASSGKDRIYEQYF. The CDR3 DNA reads TGCGCCAGCAGCGGAAAGGACAGAATTTACGAGCAGTACTTC. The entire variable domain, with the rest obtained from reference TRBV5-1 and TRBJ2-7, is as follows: KAGVTQTPRYLIKTRGQQVTLSCSPISGHRSVSWYQQTPGQGLQFLFEYFSETQRNKGNFPGRFSGRQFSNSRSEMNVSTLELGDSALYLCASSGKDRIYEQYFGPGTRLTVT.

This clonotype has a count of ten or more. For the CDR3, the DNA is TGTGCCAGCAGAAGGGAGGACGTATACAATGAGCAGTTCTTC. This gives the protein CASRREDVYNEQFF. The V gene is TRBV2, the J gene TRBJ2-1, with D possibly TRBD2 on 6 matching bases. The CDR3 extends over 14 amino acids. Germline-derived CDR1 and CDR2 are SNHLY and FYNNEI. V lost 6 bases to trimming and J lost 4 bases, with 13 bases between them.

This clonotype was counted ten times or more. CDR3 sequence (DNA): TGCGCCAGCAGCGTATCGACCAGTGGACTATACAATGAGCAGTTCTTC. Its translation: CASSVSTSGLYNEQFF. This rearrangement joins TRBV5-1 to TRBJ2-1; a possible D gene is TRBD2 (6 bases). V shed 4 bases and J shed 4 bases, with 18 bases lying between them. CDR3 length equals 16 residues. Germline lookup yields CDR1 SGHRS and CDR2 YFSETQ.